The 7 T cell receptor beta chains presented below share a single source sample, sequenced in a study of T cell repertoires in cytomegalovirus infection. TCRdb re-called the reads through MiXCR, storing one row per CDR3 protein. This sample carries some 700,000 distinct CDR3 sequences, roughly a third of them seen once, and the ten largest clones take 18%. Antigen specificity for these receptors is unknown. The sequenced sample was cultured PBMCs, obtained from culture after CMV antigen stimulation. These TCRs come from a human donor in good health (CMV status not recorded). Some clones in this sample may be carry-over from other donors' samples.

V and J are TRBV6-1 and TRBJ2-7, with D uncertain. CDR3 size: 15 residues. V was clipped by 6 bases and J by 0 bases, with 15 bases between them. CDR1 is MNHNS, CDR2 SASEGT, per germline. CDR3 amino acids: CASSGDPYSSYEQYF. The DNA of the CDR3 is TGTGCCAGCAGCGGAGACCCCTACAGCTCCTACGAGCAGTACTTC.

The rearrangement links TRBV28 to TRBJ1-3, with D uncertain. The CDR3 consists of 15 residues. V was cut by 6 bases and J by 4 bases, with 16 bases left in between. CDR1 and CDR2 (germline): MDHEN, SYDVKM. Here the CDR3 DNA reads TGTGCCAGCAGCCAAATTCTGGGTTCCGGAAACACCATATATTTT. It encodes CASSQILGSGNTIYF.

The chain combines TRBV20-1 with TRBJ2-2; possible D gene TRBD2, 6 bases. The CDR3 runs 17 residues. V gave up 0 bases and J gave up 1 base, with 15 bases separating them. Germline assignment: CDR1 DFQATT and CDR2 SNEGSKA (reference sequence). In DNA, the CDR3 is TGCAGTGCTAGAGATAGAGGACCGCGGGGGAACACCGGGGAGCTGTTTTTT. Protein: CSARDRGPRGNTGELFF.

This clonotype has just a few counts. This chain links TRBV4-3 with TRBJ1-2; D not resolved. Per the germline V gene, CDR1 is LGHNA and CDR2 is YSLEER. With 3 bases removed from V and 3 bases from J, the gap between germline ends came to 11 bases. CDR3 length: 14 amino acids. The CDR3 here is CASSHINPHYGYTF. The CDR3 bases are TGCGCCAGCAGCCACATAAACCCCCACTATGGCTACACCTTC.

V gene TRBV7-8 combines with J gene TRBJ2-7; D gene uncertain. Trimming removed 0 bases from V and 5 bases from J, with 14 bases in between. In germline, CDR1 is SGHVS, CDR2 FQNEAQ. The CDR3 totals 15 residues. CDR3 loop: CASSLASVWADEQYF. As DNA, the CDR3 is TGTGCCAGCAGCTTAGCTTCAGTCTGGGCGGACGAGCAGTACTTC. Drawing the rest from reference TRBV7-8 and TRBJ2-7, the complete variable domain is GAGVSQSPRYKVAKRGQDVALRCDPISGHVSLFWYQQALGQGPEFLTYFQNEAQLDKSGLPSDRFFAERPEGSVSTLKIQRTQQEDSAVYLCASSLASVWADEQYFGPGTRLTVT.

This clonotype was detected many times. The chain recombines TRBV7-2 with TRBJ2-3, with TRBD2 as a possible D gene (6 bases). The CDR3 runs to 13 residues. The V end was cut by 6 bases, the J end by 5 bases, with 12 bases between. Germline lookup yields CDR1 SGHTA and CDR2 FQGNSA. This chain's CDR3 is CASSYPGGDTQYF. CDR3 bases: TGTGCCAGCAGTTACCCCGGGGGAGATACGCAGTATTTT.

This clonotype was recorded at least ten times. V is TRBV7-2 and J is TRBJ2-7; TRBD2 matches at 9 bases. V was clipped by 0 bases and J by 8 bases; unmatched bases: 11. Germline CDR1 is SGHTA and CDR2 is FQGNSA. The CDR3 covers 16 residues. CDR3 sequence reads: CASSLALSSGGPQQYF. Written as DNA, the CDR3 is TGTGCCAGCAGCTTAGCGCTCAGTAGCGGGGGCCCCCAGCAGTACTTC.